This TCR beta chain was observed in a study of CDR3 diversity in severe acne. TCRdb used MiXCR to reprocess the PCR reads, holding one entry per CDR3 protein. This table holds over 85,000 distinct CDR3 sequences, 51% found once. This CDR3 spans 15 amino acids. Germline loops: CDR1 LNHDA, CDR2 SQIVND (reference sequence). V lost 1 base, J lost 2 bases, and 9 bases lay in between. This clonotype occurred many times. Sequenced material: blood. The rearrangement links TRBV19 to TRBJ2-1; no reliable D call. The receptor was derived from a male donor with acne. As DNA, the CDR3 is TGTGCCAGTAGTATAGGCCTCAACGCCTACAATGAGCAGTTCTTC. Translation gives CASSIGLNAYNEQFF.